This T cell receptor (beta chain) was profiled in a study of blood T cell repertoires in COVID-19. Study background: COVID-19 samples collected from the United States, Italy and Spain covered acute and convalescent phases. In each case, the material was cDNA or gDNA derived from T cells, B-cell-depleted T cells, or PBMCs.

This clone was observed a handful of times. Per the study methods: The assay estimated nucleated cells by amplifying reference gene primers. Sequenced by immunoSEQ multiplex PCR; TCRdb stores in-frame clones only, minus some. Clonal size and the V and J genes are those of that table, whereas D and trimming came from the DNA. The sample has around 260,000 clones, around 90% seen once. This CDR3 is built from 12 residues. Trimming left V 8 bases short and J 8 bases short, with 15 bases between. Sequencing input: peripheral blood. This sequence originates from a middle-aged woman who had recovered from COVID-19. V and J are TRBV12-3 or TRBV12-4 and TRBJ1-2; D call uncertain. The CDR3 DNA reads as TGTGCCAGCCTCGGGAGGAACCGGGGCTACACCTTC. Translating gives CASLGRNRGYTF.